This T cell receptor (beta chain) stems from a study of T cells after yellow fever vaccination. Germline V gene data show CDR1 as MNHEY and CDR2 as SMNVEV (reference sequence). The CDR3 is made up of 17 amino acids. V trimming: 5 bases; J trimming: 2 bases; junction bases outside the gene matches: 12. One entry per CDR3 protein, called by TCRdb with MiXCR from the 5' RACE reads. The sample lists approximately 85,000 distinct CDR3 sequences, 10% to 15% seen once, with about 26% in the top ten. The chain employs TRBV27 and TRBJ2-3, with 8 bases matching TRBD2. This receptor was taken from a man aged 18 to 29 who received the YFV17D yellow fever vaccine. Sequences were derived from CD8+ T cells not binding an NS4B(214-222) dextramer, sorted from PBMCs, sampled roughly 20 days after the first yellow fever vaccination. The CDR3 loop reads CASSPVGGGGPTDTQYF. The DNA for the CDR3 is TGTGCCAGCAGTCCCGTCGGGGGGGGCGGGCCCACAGATACGCAGTATTTT.